The clone carrying this T cell receptor beta chain was seen a few times. What it binds is unknown. The entry originates in a study of T cells in Graves' hyperthyroidism and ophthalmopathy. Findings and caveats of the study: Ophthalmopathy was distinguished from stable hyperthyroidism by 13 V-J signatures.

V lost 2 bases, J lost 0 bases, and 11 bases lay in between. The CDR3 loop spans 16 amino acids. Germline assignment: CDR1 SGHRS and CDR2 YFSETQ. RNA transcripts yielded amplified TCR beta CDR3 regions. HTBI primers were the set used in a first-round RT-PCR of the TCR CDR3. TCRdb fed the multiplex PCR reads into MiXCR, producing one record per CDR3 protein. The sample contains approximately 870,000 distinct CDR3 sequences, more than 30% of which appear only once. The sample was blood. V and J are TRBV5-1 and TRBJ2-2; D remains ambiguous. The sequence came from a man between 18 and 29 years old with Graves' hyperthyroidism. The DNA for the CDR3 is TGCGCCAGCAGCTTCGCCAGCTCTGCGAACACCGGGGAGCTGTTTTTT. This encodes CASSFASSANTGELFF. Drawing the rest from reference TRBV5-1 and TRBJ2-2, the complete variable domain is KAGVTQTPRYLIKTRGQQVTLSCSPISGHRSVSWYQQTPGQGLQFLFEYFSETQRNKGNFPGRFSGRQFSNSRSEMNVSTLELGDSALYLCASSFASSANTGELFFGEGSRLTVL.